A few counts support the clone carrying this TCR beta chain. TCRdb ran MiXCR on the 5' RACE reads and lists one entry per CDR3 protein. The sample lists approximately 570,000 distinct CDR3 sequences; about a sixth were seen once. These data originate in a study of T-cell memory formation after mild COVID-19. Sequencing used PBMCs or a T cell subset sorted from them (not recorded which). The TCR originated in an adult woman who had mild COVID-19 (a few samples of this study predate the infection). Cell type and time point are not known.

CDR3 bases: TGTGCCAGTGGCCACCTCGACCGATTGAACACTGAAGCTTTCTTT. This codes for CASGHLDRLNTEAFF. The chain joins TRBV19 to TRBJ1-1, with unresolved D. This CDR3 is built from 15 residues. V lost 8 bases to trimming and J lost 0 bases, with 16 bases between them. The germline gives CDR1 LNHDA, CDR2 SQIVND (reference sequence).